Below are 9 T cell receptor beta chains sequenced from a single sample in a study of regulatory T cells in long-lasting Graves disease. Time point defined: persistent/refractory GD, antithyroid drugs over 5 years with positive TRAb. Scientists built the TCR library using RNA that was extracted from PBMCs. Construction of TCR beta libraries relied on iRepertoire HTBI primers and on Arm-PCR targeting CDR3 regions. TCRdb ran MiXCR on the multiplex PCR reads and lists one entry per CDR3 protein. The profile shows about 470,000 distinct CDR3 sequences, 20% to 25% of them singletons. The source was peripheral blood mononuclear cells (PBMCs), collected when the disease was refractory, from a patient treated with antithyroid drugs. The receptor source for this set is a female donor with Graves disease.

This clonotype occurred once. V usage is TRBV27 and J usage is TRBJ2-4; unclear D gene. This CDR3 contains 17 residues. Germline values: CDR1 MNHEY, CDR2 SMNVEV (reference sequence). V was pared by 7 bases and J by 0 bases, with 19 bases between. For the CDR3, the DNA is TGTGCCAGCACCCGCCGCCGGACCGACACAGCCAAAAACATTCAGTACTTC. Translating gives CASTRRRTDTAKNIQYF.

This clonotype came up many times. The chain links TRBV11-2 to TRBJ2-7; 7 bases agree with TRBD2. Germline lookup yields CDR1 SGHAT and CDR2 FQNNGV. The junction had 5 bases not matched to a gene; V was cut back by 2 bases and J by 1 base. The CDR3 has 15 amino acids. CDR3 loop: CASSLSAGASYEQYF. The CDR3 nucleotides read TGTGCCAGCAGCTTAAGCGCGGGAGCATCCTACGAGCAGTACTTC.

The chain links TRBV7-9 to TRBJ2-1; 9 bases fit TRBD2. The junction had 9 bases not matched to a gene; V was cut back by 4 bases and J by 8 bases. Germline CDR1 and CDR2: SEHNR and FQNEAQ (reference sequence). This CDR3 region has 15 residues. The CDR3 nucleotides are TGTGCCAGCAGCTACGGAGCGGGAGGAGGAGATGAGCAGTTCTTC. Translation gives CASSYGAGGGDEQFF.

This clonotype appeared many times. The chain couples TRBV27 to TRBJ2-2, with 9 nucleotides matching TRBD1. Germline CDR1 is MNHEY and CDR2 is SMNVEV (reference sequence). CDR3 length: 16 amino acids. The trim removed 5 bases at V and 3 bases at J, leaving 7 bases unmatched. The CDR3 bases are TGTGCCAGCAGTGTACCGGGACAGGGACACACCGGGGAGCTGTTTTTT. Translation gives CASSVPGQGHTGELFF.

This clonotype has just a few counts. J is TRBJ2-7 and V is TRBV2; D is perhaps TRBD1 (7 bases). The germline V gene has CDR1 SNHLY and CDR2 FYNNEI. The V end was cut by 7 bases, the J end by 10 bases, with 17 bases between. CDR3 length: 12 residues. In DNA, the CDR3 is TGTGCCAGCACCTCAAGGGGGGACAGACAGTACTTC. Translating gives CASTSRGDRQYF.

This chain uses TRBV7-9 with TRBJ1-5, with D tentatively TRBD1 (5 bases). Germline values: CDR1 SEHNR, CDR2 FQNEAQ (reference sequence). The V end was cut by 5 bases, the J end by 7 bases, with 15 bases between. This CDR3 has 14 residues. DNA for the CDR3: TGTGCCAGCAGCGCCTTACTTTCAGGGCAGCCCCAGCATTTT. Amino acids: CASSALLSGQPQHF. The full variable domain, completed using reference TRBV7-9 and TRBJ1-5, is DTGVSQNPRHKITKRGQNVTFRCDPISEHNRLYWYRQTLGQGPEFLTYFQNEAQLEKSRLLSDRFSAERPKGSFSTLEIQRTEQGDSAMYLCASSALLSGQPQHFGDGTRLSIL.

This clonotype was seen repeatedly, ten times or more. The chain combines TRBV28 with TRBJ1-6, with a weak D call TRBD1 (6 bases). The CDR3 has 15 residues. Germline V lookup: CDR1 MDHEN, CDR2 SYDVKM. With 3 bases removed from V and 9 bases from J, the gap between germline ends came to 15 bases. In DNA form, the CDR3 reads TGTGCCAGCAGTTTTGGCAGGGGAAGTGGTTCACCCCTCCACTTT. Amino acids: CASSFGRGSGSPLHF.

Concerning this clonotype: It may be a read error: a sequence one base away is much more abundant. The CDR3 coding sequence is TGTGCCAGCAGTTTTGGACGGAGCACTGAAGCTCTCTTT. Translating it yields CASSFGRSTEALF. The chain uses TRBV27 and TRBJ1-1; no reliable D call. In germline, CDR1 is MNHEY, CDR2 SMNVEV (reference sequence). The CDR3 covers 13 residues.

CDR3 DNA: TGTGCCAGCAGTGCCGGACTCGGGGTTACGCAGTATTTT. Translating it yields CASSAGLGVTQYF. The gene calls are TRBV2 and TRBJ2-3; the D gene is possibly TRBD2 (5 bases). The length of the CDR3 is 13 residues. From germline, CDR1 is SNHLY and CDR2 FYNNEI. Trimming pared 4 bases from V and 8 bases from J, leaving 13 bases between.